This T cell receptor (beta chain) appears in the sequencing data of a study of shared clonotypes between healthy human individuals. Produced via immunoSEQ multiplex PCR; TCRdb's table is partial and in-frame only. The sample holds more than 1,200,000 clones, less than 99% seen once. A CD45RA+ naive subset and a CD45RA-negative memory subset were split from CD4+ cells. Comments on this clone: Antigen unknown.

Study-wide findings and caveats: For naive CD4 cells, 4.5% to 6.5% of clonotypes were shared across a handful of donors. Lower generation probabilities were found for non-shared clonotypes than for those shared by all four donors.

Specimen: naive CD4+ T cells sorted from blood. Subset noted: CD45RA+ positively selected. The clonotype was recovered from a man aged 30 to 45 in good health.

CDR3 sequence (DNA): TGTGCCAGCAGCTCAGCGGGAGCGGACACAGATACGCAGTATTTT. This gives the protein CASSSAGADTDTQYF. The chain is built from TRBV7-6 and TRBJ2-3, with TRBD2 identical over 8 bases. V lost 4 bases and J lost 2; bases outside the gene matches: 5. The CDR3 spans 15 residues. CDR1 and CDR2 (germline): SGHVS, FNYEAQ.